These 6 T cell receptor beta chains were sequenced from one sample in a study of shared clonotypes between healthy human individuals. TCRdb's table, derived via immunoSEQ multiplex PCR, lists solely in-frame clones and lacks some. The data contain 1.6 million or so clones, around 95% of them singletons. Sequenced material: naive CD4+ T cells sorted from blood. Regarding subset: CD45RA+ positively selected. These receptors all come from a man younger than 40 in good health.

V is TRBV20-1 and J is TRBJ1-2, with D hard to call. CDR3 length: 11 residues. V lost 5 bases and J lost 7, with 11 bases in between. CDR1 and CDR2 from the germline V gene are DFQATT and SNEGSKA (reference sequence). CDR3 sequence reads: CSAWGFRGYTF. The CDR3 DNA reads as TGCAGTGCTTGGGGATTCCGTGGCTACACCTTC.

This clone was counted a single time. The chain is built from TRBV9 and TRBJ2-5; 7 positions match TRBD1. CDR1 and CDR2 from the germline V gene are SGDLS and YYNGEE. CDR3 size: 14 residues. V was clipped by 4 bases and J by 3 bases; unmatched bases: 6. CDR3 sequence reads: CASSFTGTEETQYF. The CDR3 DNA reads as TGTGCCAGCAGCTTTACCGGGACAGAAGAGACCCAGTACTTC.

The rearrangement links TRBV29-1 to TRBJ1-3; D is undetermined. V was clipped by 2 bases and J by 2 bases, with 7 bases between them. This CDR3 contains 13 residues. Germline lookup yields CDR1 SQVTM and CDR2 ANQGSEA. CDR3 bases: TGCAGCGTTGAATTGGCTGCTGGAAACACCATATATTTT. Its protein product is CSVELAAGNTIYF.

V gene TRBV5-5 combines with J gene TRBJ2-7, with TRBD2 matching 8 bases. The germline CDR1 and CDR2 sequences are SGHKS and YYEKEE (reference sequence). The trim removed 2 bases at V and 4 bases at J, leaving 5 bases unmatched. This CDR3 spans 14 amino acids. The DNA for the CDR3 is TGTGCCAGCAGCTTCCCGGGACTAGGATACGAGCAGTACTTC. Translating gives CASSFPGLGYEQYF.

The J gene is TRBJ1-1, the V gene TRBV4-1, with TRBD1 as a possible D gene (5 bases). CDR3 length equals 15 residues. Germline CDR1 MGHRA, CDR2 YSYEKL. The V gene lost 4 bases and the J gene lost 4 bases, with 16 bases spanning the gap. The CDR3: CASSPTSRTTTEAFF. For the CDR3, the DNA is TGCGCCAGCAGCCCGACTTCACGGACAACCACTGAAGCTTTCTTT.

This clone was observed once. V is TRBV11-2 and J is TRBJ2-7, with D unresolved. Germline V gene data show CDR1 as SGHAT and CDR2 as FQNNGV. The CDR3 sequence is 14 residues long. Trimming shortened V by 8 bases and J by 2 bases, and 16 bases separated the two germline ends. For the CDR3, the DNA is TGTGCCAGCGGCAGAGAGGCCATGGCCTACGAGCAGTACTTC. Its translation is CASGREAMAYEQYF.